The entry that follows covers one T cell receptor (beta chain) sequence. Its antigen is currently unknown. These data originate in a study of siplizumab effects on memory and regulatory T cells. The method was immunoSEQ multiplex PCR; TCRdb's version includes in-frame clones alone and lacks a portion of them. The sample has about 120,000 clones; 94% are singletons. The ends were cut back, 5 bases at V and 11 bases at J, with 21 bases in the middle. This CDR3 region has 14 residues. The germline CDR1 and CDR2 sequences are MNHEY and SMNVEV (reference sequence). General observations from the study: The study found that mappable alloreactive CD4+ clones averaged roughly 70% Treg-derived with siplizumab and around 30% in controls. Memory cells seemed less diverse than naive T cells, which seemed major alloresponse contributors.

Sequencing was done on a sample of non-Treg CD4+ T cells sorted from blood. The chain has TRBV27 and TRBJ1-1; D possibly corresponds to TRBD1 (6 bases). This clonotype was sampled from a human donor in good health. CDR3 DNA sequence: TGTGCCAGCAGTACCCGAACAGGGCCCTTAGGGGCTTTCTTT. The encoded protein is CASSTRTGPLGAFF.